A selection of T cell receptor beta chains follows, all from one sample in a study of graft-versus-host responses after intestinal transplantation. Sequencing was performed with immunoSEQ multiplex PCR; in TCRdb, only in-frame clones are kept and a portion is missing. The sample consists of 70,000 to 95,000 clones, approximately 92% of them appearing once. These receptors' targets are unknown. The source was unstimulated CD8+ T cells sorted from spleen or lymph node cells, collected before transplant. These receptor sequences come from a human donor who was the organ donor for an intestinal transplant. CDR3s include the opening cysteine and the closing phenylalanine or tryptophan. D genes are given only for firm matches. Clone size is stated in some rows and not others, as once, few, many or a class when expanded.

d_call,j_call,v_call,cdr3_length,clone_size,cdr3_nt,cdr3_aa
NA,TRBJ2-7,TRBV14,13,NA,TGTGCCAGCAGTGCCCCGGGTAGTTACGAGCAGTACTTC,CASSAPGSYEQYF
NA,TRBJ2-7,TRBV19,12,NA,TGTGCCAGTAGTCTGCCCGGGTACGAGCAGTACTTC,CASSLPGYEQYF
NA,TRBJ1-1,TRBV7-9,13,NA,TGTGCCAGCAGCTTTTATCGGAACACTGAAGCTTTCTTT,CASSFYRNTEAFF
NA,TRBJ2-1,TRBV9,15,NA,TGTGCCAGCAGCGTCGGACTCCGCGCATCCAATGAGCAGTTCTTC,CASSVGLRASNEQFF
NA,TRBJ2-1,TRBV18,15,NA,TGTGCCAGCTCACCAGGGGGGGCAGTCGTGAATGAGCAGTTCTTC,CASSPGGAVVNEQFF
NA,TRBJ2-2,TRBV2,19,NA,TGTGCCAGCAGTGAAGTGGTAGCGGTAACCAAAGCGAACACCGGGGAGCTGTTTTTT,CASSEVVAVTKANTGELFF
NA,TRBJ2-1,TRBV18,16,NA,TGTGCCAGCTCTCCCCTAGCGCGGGGCTCCTACAATGAGCAGTTCTTC,CASSPLARGSYNEQFF
TRBD1,TRBJ1-2,TRBV5-1,11,NA,TGCGCCAGCGGACAGGGGGATGGCTACACCTTC,CASGQGDGYTF
TRBD1,TRBJ1-1,TRBV5-1,14,NA,TGCGCCAGCAGCGACGGACAGGGGAACACTGAAGCTTTCTTT,CASSDGQGNTEAFF
NA,TRBJ2-7,TRBV9,14,NA,TGTGCCAGCAGCCCCCGGGAGACACACGACGAGCAGTACTTC,CASSPRETHDEQYF
NA,TRBJ1-1,TRBV29-1,13,NA,TGCAGCACCGATCCGGAGGGGTGGACTGAAGCTTTCTTT,CSTDPEGWTEAFF
NA,TRBJ2-7,TRBV5-4,14,once,TGTGCCAGCAGCTTTGGCCAGGGCTCCTACGAGCAGTACTTC,CASSFGQGSYEQYF
TRBD1,TRBJ1-6,TRBV6-4,17,NA,TGTGCCAGCAGTGAGACGCCTGGGACAGGATCTCACGGGGCCCTCCACTTT,CASSETPGTGSHGALHF
NA,TRBJ1-1,TRBV30,13,NA,TGTGCCTGGAGTACCCACATGAACACTGAAGCTTTCTTT,CAWSTHMNTEAFF
NA,TRBJ2-3,TRBV14,14,NA,TGTGCCAGCAGCCGAGGAGGACAGCCTTGGGTGCAGTATTTT,CASSRGGQPWVQYF
NA,TRBJ1-3,TRBV7-9,17,NA,TGTGCCAGCAGCTCCACCGTTTCCGGGGGCTCTGGAAACACCATATATTTT,CASSSTVSGGSGNTIYF
NA,TRBJ1-1,TRBV27,13,NA,TGTGCCAGCAGTTTATATCGGGGGGCTGAAGCTTTCTTT,CASSLYRGAEAFF
TRBD1,TRBJ1-2,TRBV7-3,14,NA,TGTGCCAGCAGCCCGACAGGGGGCGAGGTTGGCTACACCTTC,CASSPTGGEVGYTF
TRBD1,TRBJ1-5,TRBV28,14,NA,TGTGCCAGCAGAACAGGGGGGGCGAGTCAGCCCCAGCATTTT,CASRTGGASQPQHF
NA,TRBJ2-5,TRBV2,15,NA,TGTGCCAGCACCGCGGGACCACCGGCTGGGGAGACCCAGTACTTC,CASTAGPPAGETQYF
NA,TRBJ2-7,TRBV20-1,10,NA,TGCAGTGCTGAGCCCTACGAGCAGTACTTC,CSAEPYEQYF
NA,TRBJ2-7,TRBV4-2,14,NA,TGTGCCAGCAGCCAACCTAACCTTCTCGACGAGCAGTACTTC,CASSQPNLLDEQYF
TRBD2,TRBJ2-1,TRBV27,15,once,TGTGCCAGCAGTCAGCGGGAGGGCCTAATCAATGAGCAGTTCTTC,CASSQREGLINEQFF
NA,TRBJ1-1,TRBV13,17,NA,TGTGCCAGCAGCTCGTCGAGGGGGGGTATGGTTTCTTCTGAAGCTTTCTTT,CASSSSRGGMVSSEAFF
NA,TRBJ1-6,TRBV7-2,15,NA,TGTGCCAGCAGCATCCGACAGAATGTCAATTCACCCCTCCACTTT,CASSIRQNVNSPLHF
TRBD2,TRBJ2-7,TRBV18,16,NA,TGTGCCAGCTCACCATACAAACTAGCGGAACCCTACGAGCAGTACTTC,CASSPYKLAEPYEQYF
TRBD2,TRBJ2-5,TRBV9,16,NA,TGTGCCAGCAGCGTACCGGGACTAGCGGGACAAGAGACCCAGTACTTC,CASSVPGLAGQETQYF
NA,TRBJ1-2,TRBV4-2,17,NA,TGTGCCAGCAGCCACCCCCACGAGCAGGGATTACACTATGGCTACACCTTC,CASSHPHEQGLHYGYTF
NA,TRBJ2-7,TRBV5-6,17,NA,TGTGCCAGCAGCTCCCGGGTTCGGTCCTTCTTCAGGGACGAGCAGTACTTC,CASSSRVRSFFRDEQYF
NA,TRBJ2-7,TRBV5-6,15,few,TGTGCCAGCAGCCAACATCTATACAGCGGCTACGAGCAGTACTTC,CASSQHLYSGYEQYF
TRBD2,TRBJ2-3,TRBV7-8,16,NA,TGTGCCAGCAGCTCGGGACTAGCGGGAGCGATATATACGCAGTATTTT,CASSSGLAGAIYTQYF
NA,TRBJ2-3,TRBV5-1,12,NA,TGCGCCAGCAGCCCGGAGGTGGATACGCAGTATTTT,CASSPEVDTQYF
TRBD1,TRBJ1-1,TRBV2,16,NA,TGTGCCAGCACGCTGACAGGGGCGGTTGTGAACACTGAAGCTTTCTTT,CASTLTGAVVNTEAFF
NA,TRBJ1-1,TRBV27,16,NA,TGTGCCAGCAGTTTTGTTTACAGGGTTGGCGGAACTGAAGCTTTCTTT,CASSFVYRVGGTEAFF
TRBD1,TRBJ1-1,TRBV5-6,12,NA,TGTGCCAGCAGCCGGGACAGGGTATTGGCTTTCTTT,CASSRDRVLAFF
TRBD1,TRBJ1-1,TRBV10-3,15,NA,TGTGCCATCATGTCCGTCCCAGGGGGCCCTTACGAAGCTTTCTTT,CAIMSVPGGPYEAFF
NA,TRBJ2-7,TRBV25-1,13,NA,TGTGCCAGAGTTGCGGGACTCTCCTACGAGCAGTACTTC,CARVAGLSYEQYF
TRBD2,TRBJ2-1,TRBV27,14,NA,TGTGCCAGCAGTTCGACTAGCGGGGGCAATGAGCAGTTCTTC,CASSSTSGGNEQFF
TRBD1,TRBJ2-7,TRBV9,15,NA,TGTGCCAGCAGCAAAACCGGGACAGACCGTGTCGAGCAGTACTTC,CASSKTGTDRVEQYF
NA,TRBJ2-1,TRBV18,18,NA,TGTGCCAGCTCACGGCAAACAGGTTTTCCACTGCCCTACAATGAGCAGTTCTTC,CASSRQTGFPLPYNEQFF
TRBD2,TRBJ2-2,TRBV9,15,NA,TGTGCCAGCAGAGGGGGACTAGCGGACACCGGGGAGCTGTTTTTT,CASRGGLADTGELFF
NA,TRBJ1-5,TRBV4-1,14,NA,TGCGCCAGCAGCCAGGTAGTACGGAATCAGCCCCAGCATTTT,CASSQVVRNQPQHF
NA,TRBJ2-3,TRBV9,11,NA,TGTGCCAGCAGCGAAGGAGGCACGCAGTATTTT,CASSEGGTQYF
TRBD1,TRBJ2-6,TRBV15,18,NA,TGTGCCACCAGCAGGACGGGACAGGGGAATTCTGGGGCCAACGTCCTGACTTTC,CATSRTGQGNSGANVLTF
NA,TRBJ2-1,TRBV5-1,15,NA,TGCGCCAGCAGACCTTTGGGGCCTGCCTACAATGAGCAGTTCTTC,CASRPLGPAYNEQFF
TRBD1,TRBJ2-1,TRBV9,15,NA,TGTGCCAGCAGCCATCGGACAGGGGAAGGCTATGAGCAGTTCTTC,CASSHRTGEGYEQFF
NA,TRBJ1-5,TRBV30,14,NA,TGTGCCTGGAGCAGGGAATACGGGCAGCAGCCCCAGCATTTT,CAWSREYGQQPQHF
TRBD1,TRBJ2-7,TRBV5-5,15,NA,TGTGCCAGCAGCTCGCTCCAGGGACAGGCGCGCGAGCAGTACTTC,CASSSLQGQAREQYF
NA,TRBJ2-4,TRBV14,18,NA,TGTGCCAGCAGCCATTCTCCTGCGGAGGTTGGGGCCAAAAACATTCAGTACTTC,CASSHSPAEVGAKNIQYF
NA,TRBJ2-1,TRBV4-2,15,NA,TGTGCCAGCAGCCAAGATCGCGGGTCCTACAATGAGCAGTTCTTC,CASSQDRGSYNEQFF
TRBD1,TRBJ1-1,TRBV4-1,14,once,TGCGCCAGCAGCCAGCGGACAGGGAACACTGAAGCTTTCTTT,CASSQRTGNTEAFF
NA,TRBJ1-3,TRBV2,17,NA,TGTGCCAGCAGTGAAGGTCTAACAGGGATTTCTGGAAACACCATATATTTT,CASSEGLTGISGNTIYF
TRBD2,TRBJ2-2,TRBV7-3,14,NA,TGTGCCAGCAGCTGGGGACTAGAGGGCGGGGAGCTGTTTTTT,CASSWGLEGGELFF
NA,TRBJ2-7,TRBV5-6,14,NA,TGTGCCAGCAGCTTTGCCCTAACGGGGTACGAGCAGTACTTC,CASSFALTGYEQYF